The TCR beta chain under discussion was sequenced for a study of T cells in Graves' hyperthyroidism and ophthalmopathy. Using RNA transcripts as the source, TCR beta CDR3 regions were amplified. In the first-round RT-PCR of the TCR CDR3, the HTBI primer set was used. Each CDR3 protein is one row after TCRdb ran MiXCR on the multiplex PCR reads. This table has about 740,000 distinct CDR3 sequences, approximately 15% appearing once. Trimming removed 3 bases from V and 3 bases from J, with 13 bases in between. CDR1 is KGHDR and CDR2 is SFDVKD in the germline V gene. There are 15 residues in the CDR3. This clonotype was counted only a few times.

Sequencing was carried out using blood. The chain combines TRBV24-1 with TRBJ2-5, with D possibly TRBD1 on 6 matching bases. The sequence was obtained from a woman aged 18-30 years with Graves' hyperthyroidism. In nucleotides, the CDR3 is TGTGCCACCAGTGATCGAGACAGGTTTAAAGAGACCCAGTACTTC. Translation gives CATSDRDRFKETQYF.